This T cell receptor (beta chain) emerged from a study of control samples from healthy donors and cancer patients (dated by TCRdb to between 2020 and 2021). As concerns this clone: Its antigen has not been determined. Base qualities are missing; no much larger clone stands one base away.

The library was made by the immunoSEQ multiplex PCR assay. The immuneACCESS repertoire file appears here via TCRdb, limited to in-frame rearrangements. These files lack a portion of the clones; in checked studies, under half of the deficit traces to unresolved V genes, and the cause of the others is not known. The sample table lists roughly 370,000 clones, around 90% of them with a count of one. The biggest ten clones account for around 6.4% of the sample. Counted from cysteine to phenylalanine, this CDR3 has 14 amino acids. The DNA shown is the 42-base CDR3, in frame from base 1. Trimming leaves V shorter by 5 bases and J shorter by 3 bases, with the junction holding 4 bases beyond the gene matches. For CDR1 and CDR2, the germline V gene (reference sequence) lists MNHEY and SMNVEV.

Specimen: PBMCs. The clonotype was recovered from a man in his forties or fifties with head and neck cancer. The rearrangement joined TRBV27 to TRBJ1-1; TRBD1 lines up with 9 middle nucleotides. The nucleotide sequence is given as TGTGCCAGCAGTCTCAGGACAGGGGACACTGAAGCTTTCTTT. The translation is CASSLRTGDTEAFF.